This is a list of T cell receptor beta chains from one sample in a study of spatial heterogeneity in lung cancer. MiXCR, applied by TCRdb to the 5' RACE reads, yields one record per CDR3 protein. Of roughly 71,000 distinct CDR3 sequences listed, 8% to 9.5% are singletons. Specimen: PBMCs, collected at follow-up. These receptors all stem from a female donor with early-stage non-small cell lung cancer. Both conserved end residues are part of each CDR3. D genes are given only for firm matches. A clone size is listed for some rows: how often the clone was seen (once, few, many), or a class if it is expanded.

CDR3aa: CSARGGFGNTGELFF
abundance: many
j_gene: TRBJ2-2
v_gene: TRBV20-1
d_gene: .

CDR3aa: CASSSRRVHEQYF
abundance: many
j_gene: TRBJ2-7
v_gene: TRBV5-6
d_gene: .

CDR3aa: CASSGGTGVEQFF
abundance: .
j_gene: TRBJ2-1
v_gene: TRBV2
d_gene: TRBD1

CDR3aa: CASGLVLGGRTGELFF
abundance: .
j_gene: TRBJ2-2
v_gene: TRBV12-5
d_gene: .

CDR3aa: CASSRDIEKLFF
abundance: .
j_gene: TRBJ1-4
v_gene: TRBV7-8
d_gene: .

CDR3aa: CASSPRTSGVSYEQYF
abundance: .
j_gene: TRBJ2-7
v_gene: TRBV5-4
d_gene: TRBD2

CDR3aa: CASSILGNSNYGYTF
abundance: few
j_gene: TRBJ1-2
v_gene: TRBV19
d_gene: .

CDR3aa: CASSYEGLLSRTQYF
abundance: few
j_gene: TRBJ2-5
v_gene: TRBV6-2/TRBV6-3
d_gene: .

CDR3aa: CASSERTVNYGYTF
abundance: many
j_gene: TRBJ1-2
v_gene: TRBV25-1
d_gene: .

CDR3aa: CASSLGTGNNYGYTF
abundance: many
j_gene: TRBJ1-2
v_gene: TRBV7-6
d_gene: TRBD1

CDR3aa: CASSAGTTGETQYF
abundance: .
j_gene: TRBJ2-5
v_gene: TRBV11-3
d_gene: TRBD2

CDR3aa: CATSPLQGGYGYTF
abundance: .
j_gene: TRBJ1-2
v_gene: TRBV14
d_gene: .

CDR3aa: CASSLLDRGNSPLHF
abundance: few
j_gene: TRBJ1-6
v_gene: TRBV28
d_gene: .

CDR3aa: CASSPRGLAGVMQYF
abundance: once
j_gene: TRBJ2-3
v_gene: TRBV9
d_gene: TRBD2

CDR3aa: CASRQGQPKEKLFF
abundance: many
j_gene: TRBJ1-4
v_gene: TRBV19
d_gene: TRBD1

CDR3aa: CASTGTREQYF
abundance: many
j_gene: TRBJ2-7
v_gene: TRBV28
d_gene: .

CDR3aa: CASSLALGLTSGSYEQYF
abundance: many
j_gene: TRBJ2-7
v_gene: TRBV7-9
d_gene: TRBD2

CDR3aa: CASRVGAANTGELFF
abundance: many
j_gene: TRBJ2-2
v_gene: TRBV12-3/TRBV12-4
d_gene: .

CDR3aa: CASSPGQGRETQYF
abundance: many
j_gene: TRBJ2-5
v_gene: TRBV12-3/TRBV12-4
d_gene: TRBD1

CDR3aa: CASRRLAGGTYEQYF
abundance: many
j_gene: TRBJ2-7
v_gene: TRBV28
d_gene: TRBD2

CDR3aa: CASSFYMNTEAFF
abundance: few
j_gene: TRBJ1-1
v_gene: TRBV7-9
d_gene: .

CDR3aa: CASTFGDLPNIQYF
abundance: many
j_gene: TRBJ2-4
v_gene: TRBV2
d_gene: .

CDR3aa: CASSQRRYNEQFF
abundance: .
j_gene: TRBJ2-1
v_gene: TRBV14
d_gene: .

CDR3aa: CASSLTGTLAYNEQFF
abundance: .
j_gene: TRBJ2-1
v_gene: TRBV7-3
d_gene: .

CDR3aa: CASSGDRGSYNEQFF
abundance: .
j_gene: TRBJ2-1
v_gene: TRBV12-3/TRBV12-4
d_gene: TRBD1

CDR3aa: CASSVGGTNEKLFF
abundance: .
j_gene: TRBJ1-4
v_gene: TRBV9
d_gene: .

CDR3aa: CASLGTDQETQYF
abundance: many
j_gene: TRBJ2-5
v_gene: TRBV5-1
d_gene: TRBD1

CDR3aa: CASSYPGTGELFF
abundance: many
j_gene: TRBJ2-2
v_gene: TRBV6-6
d_gene: .

CDR3aa: CASSTLDSLAKNIQYF
abundance: many
j_gene: TRBJ2-4
v_gene: TRBV11-1
d_gene: .

CDR3aa: CASSLGRGGYTF
abundance: .
j_gene: TRBJ1-2
v_gene: TRBV27
d_gene: .

CDR3aa: CASSLKGQGFTEAFF
abundance: many
j_gene: TRBJ1-1
v_gene: TRBV7-9
d_gene: .

CDR3aa: CASSLGLNEPQHF
abundance: many
j_gene: TRBJ1-5
v_gene: TRBV7-9
d_gene: .

CDR3aa: CASSKLAGGNEQFF
abundance: many
j_gene: TRBJ2-1
v_gene: TRBV7-6
d_gene: TRBD2

CDR3aa: CASSLQAMGLNEQFF
abundance: many
j_gene: TRBJ2-1
v_gene: TRBV7-2
d_gene: .

CDR3aa: CSAEAESYSNQPQHF
abundance: many
j_gene: TRBJ1-5
v_gene: TRBV20-1
d_gene: .

CDR3aa: CASSSLALETQYF
abundance: .
j_gene: TRBJ2-5
v_gene: TRBV12-3/TRBV12-4
d_gene: TRBD2

CDR3aa: CASSLGSGTVEAFF
abundance: .
j_gene: TRBJ1-1
v_gene: TRBV7-6
d_gene: TRBD1

CDR3aa: CASSLAGTGRYEQYF
abundance: .
j_gene: TRBJ2-7
v_gene: TRBV27
d_gene: TRBD1

CDR3aa: CSVEGLAGAQEGEQYF
abundance: many
j_gene: TRBJ2-7
v_gene: TRBV29-1
d_gene: .

CDR3aa: CSARDWGAINQPQHF
abundance: .
j_gene: TRBJ1-5
v_gene: TRBV20-1
d_gene: .

CDR3aa: CSARQGASGANVLTF
abundance: many
j_gene: TRBJ2-6
v_gene: TRBV20-1
d_gene: TRBD1

CDR3aa: CASLGERANTGELFF
abundance: .
j_gene: TRBJ2-2
v_gene: TRBV2
d_gene: .

CDR3aa: CASSPGTHKDTQYF
abundance: many
j_gene: TRBJ2-3
v_gene: TRBV11-2
d_gene: .

CDR3aa: CASQGQVGAFF
abundance: .
j_gene: TRBJ1-1
v_gene: TRBV6-6
d_gene: TRBD1

CDR3aa: CSALWTSGTYEQYF
abundance: few
j_gene: TRBJ2-7
v_gene: TRBV20-1
d_gene: TRBD2

CDR3aa: CASAGTNSDTQYF
abundance: .
j_gene: TRBJ2-3
v_gene: TRBV10-1
d_gene: .

CDR3aa: CASSVTGGETETQYF
abundance: few
j_gene: TRBJ2-5
v_gene: TRBV9
d_gene: TRBD1

CDR3aa: CASSVAVGELFF
abundance: many
j_gene: TRBJ2-2
v_gene: TRBV9
d_gene: .